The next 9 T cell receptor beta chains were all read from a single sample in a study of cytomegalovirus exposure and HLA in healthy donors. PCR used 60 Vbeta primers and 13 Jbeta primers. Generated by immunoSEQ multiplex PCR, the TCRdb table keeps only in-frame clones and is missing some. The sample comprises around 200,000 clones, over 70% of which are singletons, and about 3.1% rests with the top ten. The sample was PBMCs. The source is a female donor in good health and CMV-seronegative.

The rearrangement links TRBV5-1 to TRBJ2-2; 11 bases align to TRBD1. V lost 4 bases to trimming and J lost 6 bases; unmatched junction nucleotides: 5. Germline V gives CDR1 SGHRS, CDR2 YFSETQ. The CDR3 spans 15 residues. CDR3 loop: CASSVGQGAAGELFF. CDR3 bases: TGCGCCAGCAGCGTCGGACAGGGGGCGGCCGGGGAGCTGTTTTTT.

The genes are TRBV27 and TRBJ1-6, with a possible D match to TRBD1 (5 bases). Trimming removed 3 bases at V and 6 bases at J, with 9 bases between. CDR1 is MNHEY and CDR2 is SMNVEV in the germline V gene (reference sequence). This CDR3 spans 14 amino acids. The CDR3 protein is CASSFRGGNSPLHF. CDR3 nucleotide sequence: TGTGCCAGCAGTTTCCGGGGGGGTAATTCACCCCTCCACTTT.

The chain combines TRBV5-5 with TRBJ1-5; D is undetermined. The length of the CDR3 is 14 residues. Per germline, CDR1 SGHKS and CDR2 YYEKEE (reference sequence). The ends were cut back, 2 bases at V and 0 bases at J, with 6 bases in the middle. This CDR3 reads CASSFVSSNQPQHF. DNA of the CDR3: TGTGCCAGCAGCTTTGTTAGTAGCAATCAGCCCCAGCATTTT. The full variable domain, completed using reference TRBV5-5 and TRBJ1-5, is DAGVTQSPTHLIKTRGQQVTLRCSPISGHKSVSWYQQVLGQGPQFIFQYYEKEERGRGNFPDRFSARQFPNYSSELNVNALLLGDSALYLCASSFVSSNQPQHFGDGTRLSIL.

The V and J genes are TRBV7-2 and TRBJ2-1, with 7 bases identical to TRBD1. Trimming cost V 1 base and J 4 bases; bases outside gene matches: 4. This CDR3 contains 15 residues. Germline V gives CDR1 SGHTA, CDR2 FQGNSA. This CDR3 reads CASSLGTGPYNEQFF. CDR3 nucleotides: TGTGCCAGCAGCTTAGGGACAGGCCCTTACAATGAGCAGTTCTTC.

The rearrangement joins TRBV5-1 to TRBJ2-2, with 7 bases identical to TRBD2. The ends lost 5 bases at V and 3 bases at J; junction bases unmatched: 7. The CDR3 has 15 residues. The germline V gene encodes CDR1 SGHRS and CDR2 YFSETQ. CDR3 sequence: CASSLEGGDTGELFF. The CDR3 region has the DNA TGCGCCAGCAGTCTCGAGGGAGGGGACACCGGGGAGCTGTTTTTT.

In DNA form, the CDR3 reads TGTGCCAGCAGCTTAACGGCAGGGGTGAACTATGGCTACACCTTC. This codes for CASSLTAGVNYGYTF. The chain is built from TRBV7-9 and TRBJ1-2, with D possibly being TRBD1 (6 bases). The CDR3 contains 15 residues. Looked up from germline, CDR1 is SEHNR and CDR2 is FQNEAQ (reference sequence). Between the trimmed V and J ends, which lost 2 bases and 2 bases, there was a span of 12 bases.

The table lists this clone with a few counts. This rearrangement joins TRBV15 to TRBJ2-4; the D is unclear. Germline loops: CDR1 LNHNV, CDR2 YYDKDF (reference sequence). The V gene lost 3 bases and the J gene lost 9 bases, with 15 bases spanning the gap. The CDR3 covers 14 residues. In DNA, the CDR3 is TGTGCCACCAGCAGGGCCACAGAAGAACTCATTCAGTACTTC. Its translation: CATSRATEELIQYF.

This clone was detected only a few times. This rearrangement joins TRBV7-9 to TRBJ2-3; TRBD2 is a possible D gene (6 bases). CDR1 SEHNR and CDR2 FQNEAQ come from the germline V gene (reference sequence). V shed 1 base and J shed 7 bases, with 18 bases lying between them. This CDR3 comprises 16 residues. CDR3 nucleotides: TGTGCCAGCAGCTTAGAAATTGGTGGGGGGAAGAATACGCAGTATTTT. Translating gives CASSLEIGGGKNTQYF.

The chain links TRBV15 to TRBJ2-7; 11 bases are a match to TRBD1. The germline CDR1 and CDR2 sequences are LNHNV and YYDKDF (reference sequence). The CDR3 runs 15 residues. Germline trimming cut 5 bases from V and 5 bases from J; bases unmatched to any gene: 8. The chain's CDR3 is CATSVRTGGGDEQYF. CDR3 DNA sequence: TGTGCCACCAGCGTAAGGACAGGGGGCGGCGACGAGCAGTACTTC.